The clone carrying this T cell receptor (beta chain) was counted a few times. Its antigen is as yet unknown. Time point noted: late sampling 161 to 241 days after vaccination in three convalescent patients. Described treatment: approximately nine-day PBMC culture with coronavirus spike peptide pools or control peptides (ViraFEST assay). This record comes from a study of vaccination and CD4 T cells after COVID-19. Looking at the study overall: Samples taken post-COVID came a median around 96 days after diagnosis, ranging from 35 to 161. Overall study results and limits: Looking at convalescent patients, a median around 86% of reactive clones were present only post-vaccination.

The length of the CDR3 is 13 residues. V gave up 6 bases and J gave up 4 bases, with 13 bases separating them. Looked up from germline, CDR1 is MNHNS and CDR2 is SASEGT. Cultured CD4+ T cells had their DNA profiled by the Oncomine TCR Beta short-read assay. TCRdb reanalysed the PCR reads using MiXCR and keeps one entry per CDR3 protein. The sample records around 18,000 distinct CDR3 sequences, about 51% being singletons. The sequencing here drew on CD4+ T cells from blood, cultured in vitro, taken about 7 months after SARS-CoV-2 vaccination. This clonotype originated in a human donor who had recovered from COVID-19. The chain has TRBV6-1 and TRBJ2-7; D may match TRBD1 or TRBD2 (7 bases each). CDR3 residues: CASRSGGQYEQYF. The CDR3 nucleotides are TGTGCCAGCAGATCGGGGGGACAGTACGAGCAGTACTTC.